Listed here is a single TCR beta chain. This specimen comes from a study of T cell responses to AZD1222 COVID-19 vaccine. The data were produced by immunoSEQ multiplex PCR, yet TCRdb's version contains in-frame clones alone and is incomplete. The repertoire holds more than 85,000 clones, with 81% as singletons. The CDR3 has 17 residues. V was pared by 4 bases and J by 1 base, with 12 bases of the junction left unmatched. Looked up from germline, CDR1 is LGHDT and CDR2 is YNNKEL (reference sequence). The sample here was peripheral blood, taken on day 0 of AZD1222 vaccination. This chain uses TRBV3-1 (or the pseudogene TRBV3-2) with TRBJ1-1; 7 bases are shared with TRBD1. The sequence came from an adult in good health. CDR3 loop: CASSPPLPNRGNTEAFF. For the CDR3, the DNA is TGTGCCAGCAGCCCCCCCCTGCCCAACAGGGGGAACACTGAAGCTTTCTTT.